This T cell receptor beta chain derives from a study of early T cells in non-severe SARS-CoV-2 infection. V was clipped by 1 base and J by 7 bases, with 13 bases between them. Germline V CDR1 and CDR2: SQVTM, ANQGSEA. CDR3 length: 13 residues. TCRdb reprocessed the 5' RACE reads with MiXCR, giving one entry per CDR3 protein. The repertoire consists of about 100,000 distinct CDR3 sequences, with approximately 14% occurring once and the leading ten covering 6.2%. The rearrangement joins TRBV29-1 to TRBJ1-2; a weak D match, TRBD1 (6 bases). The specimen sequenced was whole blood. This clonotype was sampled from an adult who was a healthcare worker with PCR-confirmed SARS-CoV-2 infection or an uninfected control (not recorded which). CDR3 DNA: TGCAGCGTTGAAGGGCAGGGGCTGAGTGGCTACACCTTC. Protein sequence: CSVEGQGLSGYTF.